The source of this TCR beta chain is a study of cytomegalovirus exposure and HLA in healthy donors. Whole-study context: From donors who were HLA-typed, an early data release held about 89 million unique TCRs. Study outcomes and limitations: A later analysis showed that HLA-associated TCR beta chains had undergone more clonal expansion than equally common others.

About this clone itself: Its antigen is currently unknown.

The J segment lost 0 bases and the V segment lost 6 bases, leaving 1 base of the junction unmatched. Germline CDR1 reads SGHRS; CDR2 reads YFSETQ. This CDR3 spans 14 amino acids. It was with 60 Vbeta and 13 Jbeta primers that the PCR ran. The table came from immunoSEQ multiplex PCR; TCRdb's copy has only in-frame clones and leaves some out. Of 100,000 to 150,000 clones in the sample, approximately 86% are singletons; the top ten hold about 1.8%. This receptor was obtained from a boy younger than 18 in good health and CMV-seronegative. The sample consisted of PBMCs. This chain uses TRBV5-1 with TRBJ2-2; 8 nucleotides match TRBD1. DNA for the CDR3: TGCGCCAGCACGACAGGGGCGAACACCGGGGAGCTGTTTTTT. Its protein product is CASTTGANTGELFF.